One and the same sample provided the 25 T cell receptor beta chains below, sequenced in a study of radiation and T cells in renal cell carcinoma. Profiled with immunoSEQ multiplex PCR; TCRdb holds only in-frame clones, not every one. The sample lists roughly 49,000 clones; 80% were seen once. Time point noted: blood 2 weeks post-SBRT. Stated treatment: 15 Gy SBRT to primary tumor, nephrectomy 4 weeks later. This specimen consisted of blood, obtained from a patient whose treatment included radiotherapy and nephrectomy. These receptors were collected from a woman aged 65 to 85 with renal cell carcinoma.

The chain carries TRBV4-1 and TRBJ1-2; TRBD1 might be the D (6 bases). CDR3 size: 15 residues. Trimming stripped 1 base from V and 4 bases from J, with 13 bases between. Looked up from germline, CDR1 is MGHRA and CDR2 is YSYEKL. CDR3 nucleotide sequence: TGCGCCAGCAGCCAAGGGAGGGGGGGTGGCTATGGCTACACCTTC. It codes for CASSQGRGGGYGYTF.

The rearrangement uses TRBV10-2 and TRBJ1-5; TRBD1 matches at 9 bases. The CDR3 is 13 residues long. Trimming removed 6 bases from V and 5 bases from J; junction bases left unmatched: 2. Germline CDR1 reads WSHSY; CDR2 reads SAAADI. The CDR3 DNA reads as TGCGCCAGCAGCACAGGGGGCGATCAGCCCCAGCATTTT. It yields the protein CASSTGGDQPQHF.

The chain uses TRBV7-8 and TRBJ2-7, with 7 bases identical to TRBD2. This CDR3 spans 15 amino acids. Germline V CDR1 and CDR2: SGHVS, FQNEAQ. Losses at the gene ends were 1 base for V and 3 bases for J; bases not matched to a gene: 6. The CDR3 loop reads CASSLGASGSYEQYF. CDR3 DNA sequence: TGTGCCAGCAGCTTAGGTGCTAGCGGAAGCTACGAGCAGTACTTC.

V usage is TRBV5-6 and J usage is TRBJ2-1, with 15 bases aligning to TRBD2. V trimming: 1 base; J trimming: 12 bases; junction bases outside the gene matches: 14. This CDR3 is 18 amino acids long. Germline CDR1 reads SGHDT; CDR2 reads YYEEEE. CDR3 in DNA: TGTGCCAGCAGCTTGCAGGGACTAGCGGGAGGCCCAAGCGTGGGGCAGTTCTTC. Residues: CASSLQGLAGGPSVGQFF.

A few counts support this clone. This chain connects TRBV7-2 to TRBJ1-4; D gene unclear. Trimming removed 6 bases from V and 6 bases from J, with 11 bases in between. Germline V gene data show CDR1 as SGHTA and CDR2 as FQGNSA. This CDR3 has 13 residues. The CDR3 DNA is TGTGCCAGCAGGACTTTCACGGATGAAAAACTGTTTTTT. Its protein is CASRTFTDEKLFF.

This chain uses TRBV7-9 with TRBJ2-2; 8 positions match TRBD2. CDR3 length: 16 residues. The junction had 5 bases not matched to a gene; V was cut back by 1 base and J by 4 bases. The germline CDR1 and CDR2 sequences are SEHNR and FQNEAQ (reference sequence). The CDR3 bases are TGTGCCAGCAGCTTAGGTGGCGGGAGGACCACCGGGGAGCTGTTTTTT. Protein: CASSLGGGRTTGELFF.

The CDR3 is CASSESPRYSGNTIYF. CDR3 in DNA: TGTGCCAGCAGTGAATCCCCGAGGTATTCTGGAAACACCATATATTTT. This chain joins TRBV2 and TRBJ1-3; D remains unclear. The CDR3 is 16 residues long. Germline CDR1 is SNHLY and CDR2 is FYNNEI. Trimming cost V 2 bases and J 1 base, with 12 bases left between them.

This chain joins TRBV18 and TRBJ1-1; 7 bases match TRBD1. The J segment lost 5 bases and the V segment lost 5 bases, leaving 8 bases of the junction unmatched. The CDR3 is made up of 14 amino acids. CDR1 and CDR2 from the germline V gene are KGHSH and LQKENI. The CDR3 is CASSLGQSGTEAFF. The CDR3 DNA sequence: TGTGCCAGCTCATTGGGACAGAGTGGGACTGAAGCTTTCTTT.

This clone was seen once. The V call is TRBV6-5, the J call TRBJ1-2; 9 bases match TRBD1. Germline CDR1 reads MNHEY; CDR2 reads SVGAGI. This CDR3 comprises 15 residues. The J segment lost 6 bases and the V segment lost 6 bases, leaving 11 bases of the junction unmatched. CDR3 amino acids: CASRPGTGGLDGYTF. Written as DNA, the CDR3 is TGTGCCAGCAGACCAGGAACAGGGGGCTTGGATGGCTACACCTTC.

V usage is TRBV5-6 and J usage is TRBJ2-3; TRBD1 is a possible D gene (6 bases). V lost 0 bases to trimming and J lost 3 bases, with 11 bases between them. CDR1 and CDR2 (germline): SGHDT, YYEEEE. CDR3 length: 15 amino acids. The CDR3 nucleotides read TGTGCCAGCAGCTTGGAGGGGGTATTAACAGATACGCAGTATTTT. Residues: CASSLEGVLTDTQYF.

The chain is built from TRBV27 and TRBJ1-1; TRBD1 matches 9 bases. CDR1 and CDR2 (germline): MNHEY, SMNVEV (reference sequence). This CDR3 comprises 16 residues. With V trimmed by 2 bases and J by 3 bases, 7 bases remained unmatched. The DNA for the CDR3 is TGTGCCAGCAGTTTAGACAGGGGGTATGTAGACACTGAAGCTTTCTTT. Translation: CASSLDRGYVDTEAFF.

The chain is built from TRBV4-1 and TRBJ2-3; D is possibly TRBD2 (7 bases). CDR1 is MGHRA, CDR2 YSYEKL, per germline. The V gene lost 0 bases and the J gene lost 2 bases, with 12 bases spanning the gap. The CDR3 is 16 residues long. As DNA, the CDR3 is TGCGCCAGCAGCCAAGATAGGGGGGGCTACACAGATACGCAGTATTTT. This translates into CASSQDRGGYTDTQYF.

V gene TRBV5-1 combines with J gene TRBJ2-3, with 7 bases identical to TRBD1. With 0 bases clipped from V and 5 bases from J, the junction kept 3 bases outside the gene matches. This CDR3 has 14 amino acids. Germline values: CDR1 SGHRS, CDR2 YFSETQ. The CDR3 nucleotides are TGCGCCAGCAGCTTGGGTCAGGGGGAAGATACGCAGTATTTT. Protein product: CASSLGQGEDTQYF.

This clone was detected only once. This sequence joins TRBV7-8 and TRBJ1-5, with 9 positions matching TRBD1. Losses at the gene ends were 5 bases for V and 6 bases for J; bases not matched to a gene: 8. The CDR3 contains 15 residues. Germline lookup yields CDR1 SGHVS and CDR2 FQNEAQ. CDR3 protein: CASSPVDRGRQPQHF. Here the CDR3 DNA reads TGTGCCAGCAGCCCCGTGGACAGGGGTCGTCAGCCCCAGCATTTT. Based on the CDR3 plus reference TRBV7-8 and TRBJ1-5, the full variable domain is GAGVSQSPRYKVAKRGQDVALRCDPISGHVSLFWYQQALGQGPEFLTYFQNEAQLDKSGLPSDRFFAERPEGSVSTLKIQRTQQEDSAVYLCASSPVDRGRQPQHFGDGTRLSIL.

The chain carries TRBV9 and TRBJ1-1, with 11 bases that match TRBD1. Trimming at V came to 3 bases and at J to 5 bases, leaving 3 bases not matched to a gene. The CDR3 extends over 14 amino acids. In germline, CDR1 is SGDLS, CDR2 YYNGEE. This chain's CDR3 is CASSADRGRTEAFF. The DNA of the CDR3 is TGTGCCAGCAGCGCGGACAGGGGGCGGACTGAAGCTTTCTTT.

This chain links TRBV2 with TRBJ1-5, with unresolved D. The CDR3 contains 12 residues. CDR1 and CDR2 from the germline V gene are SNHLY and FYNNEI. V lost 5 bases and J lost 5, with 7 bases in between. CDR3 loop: CASSPQDQPQHF. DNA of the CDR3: TGTGCCAGCAGTCCACAAGATCAGCCCCAGCATTTT. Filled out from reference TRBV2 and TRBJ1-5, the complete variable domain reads EPEVTQTPSHQVTQMGQEVILRCVPISNHLYFYWYRQILGQKVEFLVSFYNNEISEKSEIFDDQFSVERPDGSNFTLKIRSTKLEDSAMYFCASSPQDQPQHFGDGTRLSIL.

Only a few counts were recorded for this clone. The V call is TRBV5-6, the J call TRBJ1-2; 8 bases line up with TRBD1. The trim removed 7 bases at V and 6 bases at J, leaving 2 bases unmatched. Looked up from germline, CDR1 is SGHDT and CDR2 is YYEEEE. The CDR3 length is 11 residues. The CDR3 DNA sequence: TGTGCCAGCGGACAGGGCAATGGCTACACCTTC. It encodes CASGQGNGYTF.

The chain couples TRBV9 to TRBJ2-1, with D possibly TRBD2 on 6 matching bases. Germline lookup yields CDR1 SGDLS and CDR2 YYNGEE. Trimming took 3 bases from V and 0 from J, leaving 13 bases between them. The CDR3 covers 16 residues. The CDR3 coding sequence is TGTGCCAGCAGCGCCGGGCTAGCGAACTCCTACAATGAGCAGTTCTTC. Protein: CASSAGLANSYNEQFF.

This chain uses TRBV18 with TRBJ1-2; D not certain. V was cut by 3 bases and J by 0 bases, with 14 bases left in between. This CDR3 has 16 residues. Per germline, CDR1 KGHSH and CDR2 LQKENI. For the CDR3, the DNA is TGTGCCAGCTCACCCTATTCGATTTCGGCTAACTATGGCTACACCTTC. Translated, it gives CASSPYSISANYGYTF.

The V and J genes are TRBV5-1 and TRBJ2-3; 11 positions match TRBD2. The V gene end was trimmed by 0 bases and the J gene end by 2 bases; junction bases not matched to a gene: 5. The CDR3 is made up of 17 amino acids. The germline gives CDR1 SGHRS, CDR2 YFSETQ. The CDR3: CASSLDILAGDTDTQYF. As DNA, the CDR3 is TGCGCCAGCAGCTTGGACATACTAGCGGGAGACACAGATACGCAGTATTTT. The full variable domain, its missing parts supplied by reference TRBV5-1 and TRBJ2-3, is KAGVTQTPRYLIKTRGQQVTLSCSPISGHRSVSWYQQTPGQGLQFLFEYFSETQRNKGNFPGRFSGRQFSNSRSEMNVSTLELGDSALYLCASSLDILAGDTDTQYFGPGTRLTVL.

CDR3: CASRLSGNQPQHF. CDR3 DNA sequence: TGTGCCAGCAGACTCAGCGGGAATCAGCCCCAGCATTTT. This chain uses TRBV2 with TRBJ1-5; no definite D call. Germline CDR1 is SNHLY and CDR2 is FYNNEI. Trimming took off 6 bases at V and 4 bases at J, with 10 bases between the two ends. The CDR3 loop spans 13 amino acids. Full variable domain (remainder filled in from reference TRBV2 and TRBJ1-5): EPEVTQTPSHQVTQMGQEVILRCVPISNHLYFYWYRQILGQKVEFLVSFYNNEISEKSEIFDDQFSVERPDGSNFTLKIRSTKLEDSAMYFCASRLSGNQPQHFGDGTRLSIL.

The CDR3 sequence is CASSPSAGVSYEQYF. Here the CDR3 DNA reads TGTGCCAGCAGCCCTTCGGCAGGGGTCTCCTACGAGCAGTACTTC. This rearrangement joins TRBV7-9 to TRBJ2-7, with D tentatively TRBD1 (6 bases). Trimming removed 5 bases at V and 0 bases at J, with 14 bases between. The CDR3 runs 15 residues. The germline CDR1 and CDR2 sequences are SEHNR and FQNEAQ (reference sequence).

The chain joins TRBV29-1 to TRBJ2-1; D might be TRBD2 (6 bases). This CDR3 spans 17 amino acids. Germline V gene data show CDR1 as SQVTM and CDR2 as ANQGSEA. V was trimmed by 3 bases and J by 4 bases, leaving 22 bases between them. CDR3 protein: CSVDFWGTEGLYNEQFF. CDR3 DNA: TGCAGCGTTGACTTTTGGGGGACGGAGGGGTTGTACAATGAGCAGTTCTTC.

CDR3 protein: CASSYRANTGELFF. The CDR3 DNA is TGTGCCAGCAGTTACAGGGCGAACACCGGGGAGCTGTTTTTT. The chain is built from TRBV6-5 and TRBJ2-2; D unclear. V lost 2 bases and J lost 0, with 4 bases in between. The CDR3 is 14 amino acids. CDR1 and CDR2 from the germline V gene are MNHEY and SVGAGI.

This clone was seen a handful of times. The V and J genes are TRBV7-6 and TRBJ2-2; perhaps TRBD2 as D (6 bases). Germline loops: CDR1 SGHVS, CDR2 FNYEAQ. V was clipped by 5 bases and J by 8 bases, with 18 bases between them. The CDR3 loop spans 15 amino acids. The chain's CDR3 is CASSPFGVEGGELFF. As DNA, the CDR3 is TGTGCCAGCAGCCCCTTTGGGGTGGAGGGAGGGGAGCTGTTTTTT. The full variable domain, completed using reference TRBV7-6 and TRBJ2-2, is GAGVSQSPRYKVTKRGQDVALRCDPISGHVSLYWYRQALGQGPEFLTYFNYEAQQDKSGLPNDRFSAERPEGSISTLTIQRTEQRDSAMYRCASSPFGVEGGELFFGEGSRLTVL.